Shown below are 24 T cell receptor beta chains from a single sample sequenced in a study of blood T cell repertoires in COVID-19. Data came from immunoSEQ multiplex PCR; TCRdb stores just in-frame clones and leaves some out. The sample contains about 220,000 clones, almost 85% of which appear only once. The sequencing input was peripheral blood. These receptors were collected from a woman aged 70 to 79 with COVID-19, enrolled during active disease.

This clone came up a few times. The genes are TRBV5-6 and TRBJ2-3; TRBD2 matches 9 bases. Looked up from germline, CDR1 is SGHDT and CDR2 is YYEEEE. The CDR3 extends over 16 amino acids. J was trimmed by 0 bases and V by 4 bases; bases with no gene match: 6. The CDR3 DNA reads TGTGCCAGCAGCAGGGCGGGAGGGCCGAGCACAGATACGCAGTATTTT. Protein sequence: CASSRAGGPSTDTQYF.

The chain carries TRBV10-3 and TRBJ2-5; TRBD2 aligns across 12 bases. The ends lost 6 bases at V and 2 bases at J; junction bases unmatched: 4. Germline assignment: CDR1 ENHRY and CDR2 SYGVKD. The CDR3 runs to 15 residues. CDR3 region: CAISRLAGEQETQYF. The CDR3 nucleotides are TGTGCCATCAGCCGACTAGCGGGAGAGCAAGAGACCCAGTACTTC.

The chain is built from TRBV20-1 and TRBJ2-2, with D maybe TRBD2 (5 bases). Germline assignment: CDR1 DFQATT and CDR2 SNEGSKA (reference sequence). Trimming took off 6 bases at V and 7 bases at J, with 9 bases between the two ends. The CDR3 is 11 amino acids. CDR3: CSAGRVGELFF. CDR3 nucleotides: TGCAGTGCGGGGAGAGTCGGGGAGCTGTTTTTT.

The rearrangement links TRBV6-2 or TRBV6-3 to TRBJ1-1; D gene uncertain. V lost 6 bases and J 4 bases, leaving 6 bases between the germline ends. This CDR3 region has 11 residues. CDR1 and CDR2 from the germline V gene are MNHEY and SVGEGT. CDR3 bases: TGTGCCAGCAGCCTGGCCACTGAAGCTTTCTTT. Amino acids: CASSLATEAFF.

The chain joins TRBV18 to TRBJ1-3, with 9 bases lining up with TRBD1. Germline V gives CDR1 KGHSH, CDR2 LQKENI. The CDR3 has 20 amino acids. V gave up 2 bases and J gave up 0 bases; unmatched junction bases: 14. CDR3 in amino acids: CASSPELLFRDRASGNTIYF. In nucleotides, the CDR3 is TGTGCCAGCTCACCAGAGCTTTTGTTCCGGGACAGGGCCTCTGGAAACACCATATATTTT.

V gene TRBV5-1 combines with J gene TRBJ2-3; 8 bases are shared with TRBD1. V trimming: 6 bases; J trimming: 1 base; junction bases outside the gene matches: 7. There are 15 residues in the CDR3. Germline V CDR1 and CDR2: SGHRS, YFSETQ. CDR3 nucleotides: TGCGCCAGCAACCCGGGACAGGCCCGCACAGATACGCAGTATTTT. It encodes CASNPGQARTDTQYF.

The CDR3 DNA reads TGTGCCAGCAGCTCGGGAGTCCCTGGACCCGGGGAGCTGTTTTTT. It specifies CASSSGVPGPGELFF. The chain links TRBV5-4 to TRBJ2-2; the D gene is possibly TRBD2 (6 bases). Trimming shortened V by 3 bases and J by 6 bases, and 15 bases separated the two germline ends. Per germline, CDR1 SGHNT and CDR2 YYREEE (reference sequence). The CDR3 contains 15 residues.

The rearrangement uses TRBV3-1 (or the pseudogene TRBV3-2) and TRBJ1-5; D remains unclear. Germline V gene lookup returns CDR1 LGHDT and CDR2 YNNKEL (reference sequence). The CDR3 has 15 amino acids. Deletions cut 1 base from V and 4 bases from J, with 11 bases between. For the CDR3, the DNA is TGTGCCAGCAGCCAAGGGTACAGCGGTAATCAGCCCCAGCATTTT. Protein product: CASSQGYSGNQPQHF.

V and J are TRBV15 and TRBJ1-6; TRBD1 aligns across 7 bases. Germline V gene lookup returns CDR1 LNHNV and CDR2 YYDKDF (reference sequence). V lost 5 bases and J lost 9; bases outside the gene matches: 10. This CDR3 is built from 15 residues. The CDR3 sequence is CATSGLGQGGSPLHF. CDR3 in DNA: TGTGCCACCAGCGGCCTGGGGCAGGGGGGTTCACCCCTCCACTTT.

The CDR3 DNA sequence: TGTGCCAGCAGCGTAGGTGGACAGGGGTACTATGGCTACACCTTC. This encodes CASSVGGQGYYGYTF. V is TRBV9 and J is TRBJ1-2; 9 bases line up with TRBD1. The CDR3 is made up of 15 amino acids. V gave up 0 bases and J gave up 3 bases; unmatched junction bases: 3. Germline CDR1 SGDLS, CDR2 YYNGEE.

The chain is built from TRBV5-6 and TRBJ1-2; possible D gene TRBD1, 6 bases. Per the germline V gene, CDR1 is SGHDT and CDR2 is YYEEEE. The CDR3 contains 16 residues. V dropped 0 bases and J dropped 4 bases, with 16 bases sitting between them. CDR3 nucleotides: TGTGCCAGCAGCTTGGAAAGCGGCAGGGGAGTCTATGGCTACACCTTC. Translated, it gives CASSLESGRGVYGYTF.

In this sample, this clone turned up once. The chain joins TRBV25-1 to TRBJ2-1, with TRBD1 as a possible D gene (6 bases). Germline V gene lookup returns CDR1 MGHDK and CDR2 SYGVNS. Trimming cost V 3 bases and J 3 bases, with 12 bases left between them. This CDR3 region has 15 residues. CDR3 in DNA: TGTGCCAGCAGTGAGGGACAAGGAAACTACAATGAGCAGTTCTTC. This sequence encodes CASSEGQGNYNEQFF.

This rearrangement joins TRBV30 to TRBJ2-5; the D gene is possibly TRBD2 (6 bases). The length of the CDR3 is 13 residues. Germline V gives CDR1 GTSNPN, CDR2 SVGIG (reference sequence). Trimming removed 5 bases from V and 5 bases from J, with 15 bases in between. The CDR3 is CAWAPKGGETQYF. CDR3 DNA: TGTGCCTGGGCCCCGAAGGGAGGCGAGACCCAGTACTTC. The full variable domain, its missing parts supplied by reference TRBV30 and TRBJ2-5, is SQTIHQWPATLVQPVGSPLSLECTVEGTSNPNLYWYRQAAGRGLQLLFYSVGIGQISSEVPQNLSASRPQDRQFILSSKKLLLSDSGFYLCAWAPKGGETQYFGPGTRLLVL.

The CDR3 region is CASSTPGAWDEQYF. Written as DNA, the CDR3 is TGTGCCAGCAGCACACCAGGGGCCTGGGACGAGCAGTACTTC. The chain recombines TRBV7-2 with TRBJ2-7, with D maybe TRBD1 (6 bases). The CDR3 is 14 amino acids. Germline V CDR1 and CDR2: SGHTA, FQGNSA. V dropped 5 bases and J dropped 5 bases, with 16 bases sitting between them. Drawing the rest from reference TRBV7-2 and TRBJ2-7, the complete variable domain is GAGVSQSPSNKVTEKGKDVELRCDPISGHTALYWYRQSLGQGLEFLIYFQGNSAPDKSGLPSDRFSAERTGGSVSTLTIQRTQQEDSAVYLCASSTPGAWDEQYFGPGTRLTVT.

This chain connects TRBV24-1 to TRBJ1-5; 9 bases match TRBD1. The length of the CDR3 is 15 residues. With 7 bases clipped from V and 6 bases from J, the junction kept 9 bases outside the gene matches. Germline CDR1 is KGHDR and CDR2 is SFDVKD. The CDR3 loop reads CATSPQGASGQPQHF. The CDR3 DNA reads as TGTGCCACCAGCCCACAGGGGGCATCAGGTCAGCCCCAGCATTTT.

This chain connects TRBV29-1 to TRBJ2-5, with D perhaps matching TRBD1 (5 bases). V was pared by 4 bases and J by 2 bases, with 20 bases between. The germline CDR1 and CDR2 sequences are SQVTM and ANQGSEA. CDR3 length equals 16 residues. The CDR3 nucleotides are TGCAGCGTTGTTCTCATGTGGTCGACAGAACAAGAGACCCAGTACTTC. Protein sequence: CSVVLMWSTEQETQYF.

V is TRBV6-5 and J is TRBJ1-1; 8 nucleotides align to TRBD1. CDR3 length equals 14 residues. The J segment lost 6 bases and the V segment lost 6 bases, leaving 9 bases of the junction unmatched. CDR1 MNHEY and CDR2 SVGAGI come from the germline V gene. DNA of the CDR3: TGTGCCAGCAGCCGACAGGGGATGGGCTCTGAAGCTTTCTTT. Its protein product is CASSRQGMGSEAFF.

This sequence joins TRBV6-2 or TRBV6-3 and TRBJ2-2, with D maybe TRBD2 (5 bases). Trimming cost V 5 bases and J 5 bases, with 15 bases left between them. The CDR3 loop spans 15 amino acids. Germline CDR1 and CDR2: MNHEY and SVGEGT. The CDR3 sequence is CASSDVGVGTGELFF. The CDR3 bases are TGTGCCAGCAGTGATGTCGGGGTCGGGACCGGGGAGCTGTTTTTT.

This clone was observed once. V and J are TRBV2 and TRBJ1-3; D is ambiguous. The length of the CDR3 is 14 residues. In germline, CDR1 is SNHLY, CDR2 FYNNEI. The V and J ends lost 4 bases and 4 bases respectively, with 11 bases between them. CDR3 residues: CASSVLGVGNTIYF. CDR3 in DNA: TGTGCCAGCAGTGTACTCGGGGTAGGAAACACCATATATTTT.

V and J are TRBV4-3 and TRBJ1-2; D is perhaps TRBD1 (5 bases). The germline gives CDR1 LGHNA, CDR2 YSLEER. The CDR3 contains 17 residues. V shed 0 bases and J shed 1 base, with 15 bases lying between them. CDR3 bases: TGCGCCAGCAGCCAAGATCAAGCCTCGGGGGGTAACTATGGCTACACCTTC. It codes for CASSQDQASGGNYGYTF.

The table lists this clone with a count of one. The chain joins TRBV5-1 to TRBJ2-2, with 7 bases fitting TRBD2. The CDR3 contains 15 residues. Looked up from germline, CDR1 is SGHRS and CDR2 is YFSETQ. Losses at the gene ends were 0 bases for V and 5 bases for J; bases not matched to a gene: 4. This chain's CDR3 is CASSLGAGWTGELFF. The CDR3 DNA is TGCGCCAGCAGCTTGGGAGCGGGATGGACCGGGGAGCTGTTTTTT. Full variable domain (rest looked up from reference TRBV5-1 and TRBJ2-2): KAGVTQTPRYLIKTRGQQVTLSCSPISGHRSVSWYQQTPGQGLQFLFEYFSETQRNKGNFPGRFSGRQFSNSRSEMNVSTLELGDSALYLCASSLGAGWTGELFFGEGSRLTVL.

The chain has TRBV19 and TRBJ2-1; 7 bases map to TRBD2. CDR3 length: 16 residues. V dropped 4 bases and J dropped 6; count of bases not matched to a gene: 12. Germline CDR1 is LNHDA and CDR2 is SQIVND (reference sequence). CDR3 protein: CASSTPVLAAFNEQFF. The CDR3 bases are TGTGCCAGTAGTACCCCGGTTCTAGCGGCGTTCAATGAGCAGTTCTTC.

The chain has TRBV5-1 and TRBJ2-5; D ambiguous. Germline CDR1 is SGHRS and CDR2 is YFSETQ. This CDR3 has 14 residues. The V end was cut by 1 base, the J end by 5 bases, with 12 bases between. Written as DNA, the CDR3 is TGCGCCAGCAGCTTGATGGGCGCACGGGAGACCCAGTACTTC. It yields the protein CASSLMGARETQYF.

This chain joins TRBV29-1 and TRBJ2-5; 10 bases align to TRBD2. CDR3 length: 14 residues. In germline, CDR1 is SQVTM, CDR2 ANQGSEA. After removal of 4 bases from V and 0 bases from J, the junction contained 2 bases not matched to a gene. The chain's CDR3 is CSVVTSGYQETQYF. The DNA of the CDR3 is TGCAGCGTTGTGACTAGCGGGTACCAAGAGACCCAGTACTTC.